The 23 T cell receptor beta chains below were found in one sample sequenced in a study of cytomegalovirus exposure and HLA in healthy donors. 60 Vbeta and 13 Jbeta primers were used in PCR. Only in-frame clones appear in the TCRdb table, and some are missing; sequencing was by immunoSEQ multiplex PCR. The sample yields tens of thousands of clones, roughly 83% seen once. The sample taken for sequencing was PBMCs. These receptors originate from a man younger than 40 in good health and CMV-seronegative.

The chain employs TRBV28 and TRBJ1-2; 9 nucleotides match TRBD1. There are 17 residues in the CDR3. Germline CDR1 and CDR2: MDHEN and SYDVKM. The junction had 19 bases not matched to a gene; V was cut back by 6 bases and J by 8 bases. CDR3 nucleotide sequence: TGTGCCAGCAGCCTGGAGGGACAGGGAGGATTTCTCAGCGGCTACACCTTC. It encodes CASSLEGQGGFLSGYTF.

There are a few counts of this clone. In DNA, the CDR3 is TGCAGCGTTGAATGGGACAGGGAAGCTTTCTTT. Its translation: CSVEWDREAFF. The chain couples TRBV29-1 to TRBJ1-1, with 8 bases identical to TRBD1. This CDR3 comprises 11 residues. The germline V gene has CDR1 SQVTM and CDR2 ANQGSEA. J was trimmed by 8 bases and V by 2 bases; bases with no gene match: 1.

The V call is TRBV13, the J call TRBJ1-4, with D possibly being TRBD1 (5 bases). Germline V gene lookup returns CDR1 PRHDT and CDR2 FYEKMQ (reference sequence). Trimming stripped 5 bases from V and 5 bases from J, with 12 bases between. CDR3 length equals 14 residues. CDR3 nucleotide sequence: TGTGCCAGCAGCCCTAGGGGAAACAATGAAAAACTGTTTTTT. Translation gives CASSPRGNNEKLFF.

CDR3 DNA sequence: TGTGCCAGTAGTAAGGGGGCGGGAGGGGCAGATACGCAGTATTTT. This codes for CASSKGAGGADTQYF. V is TRBV19 and J is TRBJ2-3; 9 nucleotides align to TRBD2. Trimming cost V 4 bases and J 4 bases; bases outside gene matches: 6. CDR3 size: 15 residues. Germline CDR1 LNHDA, CDR2 SQIVND (reference sequence).

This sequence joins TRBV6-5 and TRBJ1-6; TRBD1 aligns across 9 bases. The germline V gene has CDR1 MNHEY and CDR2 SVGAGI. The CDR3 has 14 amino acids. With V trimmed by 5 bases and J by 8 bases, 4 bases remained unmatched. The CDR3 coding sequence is TGTGCCAGCAGTCGGGACAGGGTTGATTCACCCCTCCACTTT. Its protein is CASSRDRVDSPLHF.

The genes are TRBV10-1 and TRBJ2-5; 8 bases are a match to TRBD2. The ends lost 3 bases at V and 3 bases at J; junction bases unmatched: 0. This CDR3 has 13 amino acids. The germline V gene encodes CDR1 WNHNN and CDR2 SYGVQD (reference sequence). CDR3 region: CASSEAGEETQYF. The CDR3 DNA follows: TGCGCCAGCAGTGAAGCGGGGGAAGAGACCCAGTACTTC.

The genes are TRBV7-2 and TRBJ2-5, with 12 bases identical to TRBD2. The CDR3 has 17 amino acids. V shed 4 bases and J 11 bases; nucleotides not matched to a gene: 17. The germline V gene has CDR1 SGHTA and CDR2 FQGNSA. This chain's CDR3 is CASSSPGTSGPAREQYF. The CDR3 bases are TGTGCCAGCAGCTCACCAGGGACTAGCGGGCCCGCCAGGGAGCAGTACTTC. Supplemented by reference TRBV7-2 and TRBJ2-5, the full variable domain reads GAGVSQSPSNKVTEKGKDVELRCDPISGHTALYWYRQSLGQGLEFLIYFQGNSAPDKSGLPSDRFSAERTGGSVSTLTIQRTQQEDSAVYLCASSSPGTSGPAREQYFGPGTRLLVL.

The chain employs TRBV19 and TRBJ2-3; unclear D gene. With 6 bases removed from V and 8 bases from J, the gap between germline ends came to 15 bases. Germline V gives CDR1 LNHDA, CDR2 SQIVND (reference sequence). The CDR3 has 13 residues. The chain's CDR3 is CASSLGSAGTQYF. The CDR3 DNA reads TGTGCCAGTAGCCTCGGTTCTGCCGGTACGCAGTATTTT.

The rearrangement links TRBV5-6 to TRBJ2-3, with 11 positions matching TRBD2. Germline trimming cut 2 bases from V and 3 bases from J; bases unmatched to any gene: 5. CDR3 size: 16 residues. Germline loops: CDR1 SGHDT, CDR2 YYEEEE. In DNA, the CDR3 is TGTGCCAGCAGCTTTAGACTAGCGGGGAGGACAGATACGCAGTATTTT. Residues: CASSFRLAGRTDTQYF. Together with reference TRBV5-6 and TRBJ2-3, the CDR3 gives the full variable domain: DAGVTQSPTHLIKTRGQQVTLRCSPKSGHDTVSWYQQALGQGPQFIFQYYEEEERQRGNFPDRFSGHQFPNYSSELNVNALLLGDSALYLCASSFRLAGRTDTQYFGPGTRLTVL.

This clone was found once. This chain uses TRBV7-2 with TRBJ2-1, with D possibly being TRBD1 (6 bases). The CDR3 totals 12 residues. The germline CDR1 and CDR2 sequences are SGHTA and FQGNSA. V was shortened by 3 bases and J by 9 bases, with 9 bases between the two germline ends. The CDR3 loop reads CASSLTGVEQFF. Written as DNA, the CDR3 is TGTGCCAGCAGCTTGACAGGAGTTGAGCAGTTCTTC. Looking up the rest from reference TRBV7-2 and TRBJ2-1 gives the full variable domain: GAGVSQSPSNKVTEKGKDVELRCDPISGHTALYWYRQSLGQGLEFLIYFQGNSAPDKSGLPSDRFSAERTGGSVSTLTIQRTQQEDSAVYLCASSLTGVEQFFGPGTRLTVL.

Here the CDR3 DNA reads TGTGCCAGCAGCTTAGGCGGGGGGGCTCGCGAGCAGTACTTC. Its protein is CASSLGGGAREQYF. The genes are TRBV11-2 and TRBJ2-7, with 9 bases matching TRBD2. With 1 base clipped from V and 6 bases from J, the junction kept 4 bases outside the gene matches. The CDR3 is made up of 14 amino acids. Germline CDR1 reads SGHAT; CDR2 reads FQNNGV.

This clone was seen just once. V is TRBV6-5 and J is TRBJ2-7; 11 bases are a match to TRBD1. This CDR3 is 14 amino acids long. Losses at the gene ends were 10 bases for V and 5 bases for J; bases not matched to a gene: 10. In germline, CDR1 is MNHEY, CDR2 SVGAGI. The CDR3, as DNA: TGTGCCACCCGGGGGACAGGGGGTCTCGACGAGCAGTACTTC. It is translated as CATRGTGGLDEQYF.

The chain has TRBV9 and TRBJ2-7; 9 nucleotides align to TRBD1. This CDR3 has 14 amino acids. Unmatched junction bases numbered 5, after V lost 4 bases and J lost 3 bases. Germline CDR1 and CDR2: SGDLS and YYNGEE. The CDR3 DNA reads TGTGCCAGCAGCCCACAGGGGGCGGGCTACGAGCAGTACTTC. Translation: CASSPQGAGYEQYF.

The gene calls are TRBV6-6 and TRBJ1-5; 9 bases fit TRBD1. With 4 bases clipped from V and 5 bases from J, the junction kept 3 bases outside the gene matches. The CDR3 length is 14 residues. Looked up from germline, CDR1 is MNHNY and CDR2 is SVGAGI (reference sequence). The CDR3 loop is CASSFRQGDQPQHF. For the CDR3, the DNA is TGTGCCAGCAGTTTTCGACAGGGGGATCAGCCCCAGCATTTT.

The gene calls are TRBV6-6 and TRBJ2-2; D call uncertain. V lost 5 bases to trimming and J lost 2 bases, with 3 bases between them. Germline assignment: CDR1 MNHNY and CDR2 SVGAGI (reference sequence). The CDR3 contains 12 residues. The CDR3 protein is CASSLNTGELFF. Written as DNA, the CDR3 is TGTGCCAGCAGTCTAAACACCGGGGAGCTGTTTTTT.

The CDR3 region has the DNA TGTGCCAGCAGCGAAAACAGGGAGGGGACCGGGGAGCTGTTTTTT. Translating it yields CASSENREGTGELFF. The chain carries TRBV13 and TRBJ2-2; D is perhaps TRBD2 (7 bases). The ends were cut back, 5 bases at V and 5 bases at J, with 15 bases in the middle. The CDR3 has 15 residues. Germline V gene lookup returns CDR1 PRHDT and CDR2 FYEKMQ (reference sequence).

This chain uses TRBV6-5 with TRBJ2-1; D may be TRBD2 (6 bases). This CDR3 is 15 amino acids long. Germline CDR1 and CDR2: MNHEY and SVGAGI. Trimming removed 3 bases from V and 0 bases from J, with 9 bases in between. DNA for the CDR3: TGTGCCAGCAGTTATAGCGGTAGCTCCTACAATGAGCAGTTCTTC. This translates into CASSYSGSSYNEQFF.

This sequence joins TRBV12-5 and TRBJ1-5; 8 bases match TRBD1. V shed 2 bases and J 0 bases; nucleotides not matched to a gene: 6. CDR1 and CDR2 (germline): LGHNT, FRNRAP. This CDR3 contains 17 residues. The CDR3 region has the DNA TGTGCTAGTGGTTTGATCGCAGGGGGCTCTAGCAATCAGCCCCAGCATTTT. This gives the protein CASGLIAGGSSNQPQHF.

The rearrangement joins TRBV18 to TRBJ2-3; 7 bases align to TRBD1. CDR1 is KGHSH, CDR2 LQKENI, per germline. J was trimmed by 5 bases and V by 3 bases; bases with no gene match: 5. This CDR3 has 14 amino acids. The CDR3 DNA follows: TGTGCCAGCTCACCCGACAGGGCTGAAGATACGCAGTATTTT. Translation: CASSPDRAEDTQYF.

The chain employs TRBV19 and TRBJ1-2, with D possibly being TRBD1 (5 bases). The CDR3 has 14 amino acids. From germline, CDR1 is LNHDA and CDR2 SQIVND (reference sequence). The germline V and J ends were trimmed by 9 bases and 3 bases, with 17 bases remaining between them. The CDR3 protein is CASRKAGQYYGYTF. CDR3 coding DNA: TGTGCCAGCAGGAAGGCAGGGCAATACTATGGCTACACCTTC.

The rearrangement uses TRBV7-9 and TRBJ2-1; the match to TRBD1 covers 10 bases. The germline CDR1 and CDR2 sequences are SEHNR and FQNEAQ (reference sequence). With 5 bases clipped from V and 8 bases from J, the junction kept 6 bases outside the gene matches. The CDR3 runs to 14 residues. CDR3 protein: CASSPRTGGDEQFF. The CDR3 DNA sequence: TGTGCCAGCAGCCCCCGGACAGGGGGGGATGAGCAGTTCTTC.

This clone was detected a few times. The chain's CDR3 is CASSYQTGVEKLFF. DNA for the CDR3: TGTGCCAGCAGTTACCAGACAGGGGTCGAAAAACTGTTTTTT. The rearrangement links TRBV6-5 to TRBJ1-4; 8 bases agree with TRBD1. This CDR3 has 14 residues. Germline assignment: CDR1 MNHEY and CDR2 SVGAGI. Losses at the gene ends were 2 bases for V and 8 bases for J; bases not matched to a gene: 4.

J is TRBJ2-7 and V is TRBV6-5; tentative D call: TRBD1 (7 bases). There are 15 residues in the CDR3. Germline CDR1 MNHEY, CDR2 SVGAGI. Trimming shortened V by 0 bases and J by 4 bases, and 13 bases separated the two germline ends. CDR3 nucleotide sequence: TGTGCCAGCAGTTACTCGGGCAGGGGGGTGTACGAGCAGTACTTC. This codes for CASSYSGRGVYEQYF.